Following are 29 T cell receptor beta chains from one sample sequenced in a study of T cells after yellow fever vaccination. TCRdb called the 5' RACE reads again in MiXCR, with one record for every CDR3 protein. Of 340,000 or so distinct CDR3 sequences in the sample, 9.5% to 15% were seen once. The sample was CD4+ T cells sorted from PBMCs, taken 15 days after the yellow fever booster vaccination. These receptors came from a man younger than 35 who received the YFV17D yellow fever vaccine.

This clonotype was detected ten times or more. This chain links TRBV2 with TRBJ1-2; no definite D call. Germline V gene sequence: CDR1 SNHLY, CDR2 FYNNEI. This CDR3 region has 12 residues. The V and J ends lost 10 bases and 0 bases respectively, with 9 bases between them. CDR3 amino acids: CATSEANYGYTF. The CDR3 DNA reads as TGTGCCACCTCCGAAGCTAACTATGGCTACACCTTC.

This chain joins TRBV20-1 and TRBJ2-1; D may be TRBD2 (7 bases). This CDR3 is 13 amino acids long. V lost 6 bases and J lost 7, with 16 bases in between. Germline assignment: CDR1 DFQATT and CDR2 SNEGSKA (reference sequence). CDR3 sequence (DNA): TGCAGTGCCGAGGGGGGCGGGGGAAATGAGCAGTTCTTC. Residues: CSAEGGGGNEQFF.

This chain links TRBV7-2 with TRBJ2-1; no definite D call. The CDR3 has 15 amino acids. Per germline, CDR1 SGHTA and CDR2 FQGNSA. Trimming removed 1 base from V and 4 bases from J, with 11 bases in between. The CDR3 DNA reads as TGTGCCAGCAGCTTAGAGGCGAACTTATACAATGAGCAGTTCTTC. It specifies CASSLEANLYNEQFF.

This clonotype was counted many times. The rearrangement uses TRBV12-3 or TRBV12-4 and TRBJ1-6; perhaps TRBD1 as D (5 bases). The V and J ends lost 7 bases and 13 bases respectively, with 17 bases between them. The CDR3 is made up of 13 amino acids. The CDR3 sequence: CASTSSRGLPLHF. CDR3 bases: TGTGCCAGCACCTCGTCTCGGGGCTTGCCCCTCCACTTT.

The chain combines TRBV6-5 with TRBJ2-2, with a possible D match to TRBD1 (6 bases). The length of the CDR3 is 13 residues. Germline V gene sequence: CDR1 MNHEY, CDR2 SVGAGI. The germline V and J ends were trimmed by 6 bases and 7 bases, with 12 bases remaining between them. The CDR3 protein is CASRQGLGGELFF. The CDR3 DNA is TGTGCCAGCAGGCAGGGGCTGGGCGGGGAGCTGTTTTTT.

J is TRBJ1-5 and V is TRBV12-3 or TRBV12-4; D is perhaps TRBD1 (6 bases). Trimming took off 6 bases at V and 4 bases at J, with 13 bases between the two ends. This CDR3 spans 14 amino acids. This CDR3 is CASSPGHQNQPQHF. The CDR3 DNA is TGTGCCAGCAGCCCGGGACACCAAAATCAGCCCCAGCATTTT.

This chain joins TRBV4-1 and TRBJ1-3, with TRBD1 as a possible D gene (6 bases). The CDR3 length is 14 residues. Trimming stripped 2 bases from V and 6 bases from J, with 11 bases between. Germline V gene sequence: CDR1 MGHRA, CDR2 YSYEKL. The CDR3 nucleotides read TGCGCCAGCAGCCAAACACAGGGACAAAACACCATATATTTT. As protein: CASSQTQGQNTIYF.

This clonotype has more than one count but fewer than ten. This chain joins TRBV6-5 and TRBJ1-2; 7 nucleotides align to TRBD1. V dropped 6 bases and J dropped 4; count of bases not matched to a gene: 11. Germline V gene sequence: CDR1 MNHEY, CDR2 SVGAGI. The CDR3 length is 15 residues. The CDR3: CASSRDPGTVYGYTF. The DNA for the CDR3 is TGTGCCAGCAGCCGAGATCCCGGGACAGTCTATGGCTACACCTTC.

The table lists this clonotype with a few counts. The chain carries TRBV18 and TRBJ1-3; no clear D gene. The CDR3 has 15 amino acids. Germline loops: CDR1 KGHSH, CDR2 LQKENI. The V and J ends lost 3 bases and 1 base respectively, with 10 bases between them. The CDR3 protein is CASSPQHSSGNTIYF. The DNA of the CDR3 is TGTGCCAGCTCACCGCAACACAGTTCTGGAAACACCATATATTTT.

The V gene is TRBV4-3, the J gene TRBJ1-5; tentative D call: TRBD1 (6 bases). The germline gives CDR1 LGHNA, CDR2 YSLEER. Trimming removed 1 base at V and 5 bases at J, with 15 bases between. The CDR3 sequence is 16 residues long. In DNA, the CDR3 is TGCGCCAGCAGCCAAGGCCGTGGGACACGGGATCAGCCCCAGCATTTT. Translation gives CASSQGRGTRDQPQHF.

This clonotype has just a few counts. The chain links TRBV24-1 to TRBJ2-5, with TRBD2 identical over 9 bases. V lost 9 bases, J lost 3 bases, and 22 bases stayed unmatched. Germline V gives CDR1 KGHDR, CDR2 SFDVKD. There are 19 residues in the CDR3. CDR3 protein: CATPAGSGGTPGVEETQYF. CDR3 nucleotides: TGTGCCACCCCGGCGGGCAGCGGGGGGACCCCAGGGGTCGAAGAGACCCAGTACTTC.

The chain links TRBV11-2 to TRBJ1-1, with D perhaps TRBD1 (5 bases). Trimming shortened V by 0 bases and J by 7 bases, and 12 bases separated the two germline ends. CDR3 length: 14 residues. The germline CDR1 and CDR2 sequences are SGHAT and FQNNGV. CDR3 DNA sequence: TGTGCCAGCAGCTTAGACAGGGATAATGGTGAAGCTTTCTTT. Translated: CASSLDRDNGEAFF.

This clonotype was found a few times. The chain has TRBV5-1 and TRBJ2-1; TRBD2 aligns across 9 bases. The length of the CDR3 is 16 residues. Germline loops: CDR1 SGHRS, CDR2 YFSETQ. V lost 2 bases, J lost 7 bases, and 10 bases stayed unmatched. DNA of the CDR3: TGCGCCAGCAGCTTAGCCGAGGCGGGGGGGCTGAATGAGCAGTTCTTC. Translating it yields CASSLAEAGGLNEQFF.

The CDR3 reads CSAREGRGSGYTF. The CDR3 DNA reads TGCAGTGCTAGAGAAGGCAGGGGAAGTGGCTACACCTTC. The J gene is TRBJ1-2, the V gene TRBV20-1, with D tentatively TRBD1 (6 bases). This CDR3 region has 13 residues. V lost 0 bases and J 7 bases, leaving 12 bases between the germline ends. Germline V gene lookup returns CDR1 DFQATT and CDR2 SNEGSKA (reference sequence).

The genes are TRBV19 and TRBJ2-7; D is perhaps TRBD1 or TRBD2 (6 bases each). V was pared by 5 bases and J by 1 base, with 15 bases between. Germline V gives CDR1 LNHDA, CDR2 SQIVND (reference sequence). This CDR3 has 15 amino acids. The CDR3 DNA follows: TGTGCCAGTAGTTACGTAGGGGGGAAATCCTACGAGCAGTACGTC. This codes for CASSYVGGKSYEQYV.

The sample holds a few counts of this clonotype. This chain uses TRBV6-6 with TRBJ2-1; TRBD1 is a possible D gene (8 bases). This CDR3 is built from 15 residues. Trimming left V 6 bases short and J 10 bases short, with 22 bases between. CDR1 MNHNY and CDR2 SVGAGI come from the germline V gene (reference sequence). CDR3 sequence (DNA): TGTGCCAGCAGGGGTGACAGGGGAGGGGATGGGGAGCAGTTCTTC. It specifies CASRGDRGGDGEQFF.

At least ten counts were recorded for this clonotype. The chain carries TRBV12-3 or TRBV12-4 and TRBJ1-1; TRBD1 matches 7 bases. J lost 0 bases, V lost 6 bases, and 1 base had no gene match. The CDR3 contains 13 residues. The DNA for the CDR3 is TGTGCCAGCAGGGGACAGATGAACACTGAAGCTTTCTTT. The encoded protein is CASRGQMNTEAFF.

V is TRBV24-1 and J is TRBJ2-5; D is unresolved. The CDR3 consists of 13 residues. From germline, CDR1 is KGHDR and CDR2 SFDVKD. V was pared by 1 base and J by 5 bases, with 7 bases between. In nucleotides, the CDR3 is TGTGCCACCAGTGATTTTTCCTTGGAGACCCAGTACTTC. Translation gives CATSDFSLETQYF.

This clonotype was seen at least ten times. The V gene is TRBV5-1, the J gene TRBJ2-7, with TRBD1 identical over 10 bases. Germline values: CDR1 SGHRS, CDR2 YFSETQ. This CDR3 comprises 15 residues. V was pared by 0 bases and J by 2 bases, with 2 bases of the junction left unmatched. This CDR3 reads CASSLVGQGAYEQYF. For the CDR3, the DNA is TGCGCCAGCAGCTTGGTAGGACAGGGGGCCTACGAGCAGTACTTC.

This clonotype showed up just a few times. The chain combines TRBV19 with TRBJ2-4, with a weak D call TRBD1 (6 bases). The V and J ends lost 4 bases and 5 bases respectively, with 12 bases between them. From germline, CDR1 is LNHDA and CDR2 SQIVND (reference sequence). The CDR3 loop spans 14 amino acids. The CDR3 is CASSTRDIQNIQYF. CDR3 DNA: TGTGCCAGTAGTACCCGGGACATCCAAAACATTCAGTACTTC.

J is TRBJ2-3 and V is TRBV11-2; TRBD2 matches 7 bases. The CDR3 has 14 amino acids. V was pared by 0 bases and J by 8 bases, with 5 bases of the junction left unmatched. The germline gives CDR1 SGHAT, CDR2 FQNNGV. In DNA form, the CDR3 reads TGTGCCAGCAGCTTAGATACACTAGCGTCTACGCAGTATTTT. As protein: CASSLDTLASTQYF. Variable domain in full (rest from reference TRBV11-2 and TRBJ2-3): EAGVAQSPRYKIIEKRQSVAFWCNPISGHATLYWYQQILGQGPKLLIQFQNNGVVDDSQLPKDRFSAERLKGVDSTLKIQPAKLEDSAVYLCASSLDTLASTQYFGPGTRLTVL.

The chain joins TRBV3-1 to TRBJ1-1, with D possibly matching TRBD1 (5 bases). V gave up 7 bases and J gave up 4 bases, with 13 bases separating them. Germline CDR1 is LGHDT and CDR2 is YNNKEL (reference sequence). The CDR3 has 13 residues. DNA for the CDR3: TGTGCCAGCACCGGGGCGGGCGGCACTGAAGCTTTCTTT. This sequence encodes CASTGAGGTEAFF. The complete variable domain, with remaining parts taken from reference TRBV3-1 and TRBJ1-1, reads DTAVSQTPKYLVTQMGNDKSIKCEQNLGHDTMYWYKQDSKKFLKIMFSYNNKELIINETVPNRFSPKSPDKAHLNLHINSLELGDSAVYFCASTGAGGTEAFFGQGTRLTVV.

V gene TRBV2 combines with J gene TRBJ2-2; 7 nucleotides align to TRBD1. The V gene end was trimmed by 6 bases and the J gene end by 4 bases; junction bases not matched to a gene: 8. This CDR3 comprises 15 residues. Germline V lookup: CDR1 SNHLY, CDR2 FYNNEI. CDR3 in DNA: TGTGCCAGCAGGACCGACAGGGCGAGCACCGGGGAGCTGTTTTTT. This gives the protein CASRTDRASTGELFF.

This clonotype has only a few counts. The chain couples TRBV7-7 to TRBJ2-3, with 8 bases lining up with TRBD2. The CDR3 runs to 14 residues. The V gene end was trimmed by 4 bases and the J gene end by 8 bases; junction bases not matched to a gene: 8. Germline loops: CDR1 SSHAT, CDR2 FNYEAQ (reference sequence). The CDR3 here is CASSSHITSGTQYF. The CDR3 DNA reads as TGTGCCAGCAGCTCACATATAACTAGCGGTACGCAGTATTTT.

This sequence joins TRBV18 and TRBJ2-7; D is unresolved. The germline CDR1 and CDR2 sequences are KGHSH and LQKENI. The CDR3 length is 13 residues. V dropped 3 bases and J dropped 2 bases, with 8 bases sitting between them. CDR3 sequence: CASSPASTYEQYF. The DNA of the CDR3 is TGTGCCAGCTCACCTGCTAGTACCTACGAGCAGTACTTC.

The rearrangement uses TRBV6-2 or TRBV6-3 and TRBJ1-5; D is ambiguous. Trimming took 6 bases from V and 3 from J, leaving 12 bases between them. The CDR3 runs to 14 residues. Germline V gene sequence: CDR1 MNHEY, CDR2 SVGEGT. The CDR3 DNA reads as TGTGCCAGCAGCCAGTCGGGCAACAATCAGCCCCAGCATTTT. This translates into CASSQSGNNQPQHF.

A few counts support this clonotype. The chain is built from TRBV10-3 and TRBJ1-2, with 7 positions matching TRBD1. With 8 bases clipped from V and 4 bases from J, the junction kept 10 bases outside the gene matches. In germline, CDR1 is ENHRY, CDR2 SYGVKD. The CDR3 covers 14 residues. The CDR3 protein is CAISQGGAGYGYTF. In nucleotides, the CDR3 is TGTGCCATCTCCCAGGGGGGCGCCGGCTATGGCTACACCTTC.

This sequence joins TRBV5-5 and TRBJ1-5; maybe TRBD1 (6 bases). This CDR3 is 17 amino acids long. Trimming left V 3 bases short and J 0 bases short, with 16 bases between. Germline CDR1 is SGHKS and CDR2 is YYEKEE (reference sequence). The CDR3 is CASSSALTGLSNQPQHF. The CDR3 DNA reads TGTGCCAGCAGCTCCGCTCTTACAGGGCTTAGCAATCAGCCCCAGCATTTT.

In this sample, this clonotype turned up a few times. The chain uses TRBV12-3 or TRBV12-4 and TRBJ2-5; D perhaps matches TRBD2 (7 bases). The V end lost 4 bases, the J end lost 5 bases, and 20 bases lay between the germline ends. This CDR3 comprises 16 residues. CDR3 nucleotides: TGTGCCAGCAGTTCCCCGGGGGGCCCTAGGCCTGAGACCCAGTACTTC. Its translation is CASSSPGGPRPETQYF.